This T cell receptor beta chain was identified in a study of blood T cell repertoires in COVID-19 (TCRdb year 2020). About the investigation overall: Samples covering the acute and convalescent phases of COVID-19 were provided by collaborators in the United States, Italy and Spain. The prospective study material was composed of cDNA or gDNA derived from T cells, B-cell-depleted T cells, or PBMCs. The dataset comprised deeply sampled blood TCRbeta repertoires from subjects exposed to, actively infected with, or recovered from COVID-19. The repertoires were released in a freely available public database meant as a resource for research on the immune response to SARS-CoV-2. The samples were drawn from two sources: the first 160 participants of the ongoing ImmuneRACE study, and fewer than 1,500 subjects contributed by 6 global collaborators. The sample metadata nearly always contained a de-identified subject ID, COVID-19 status, age in years and sex. Where available, HLA class I and class II types were obtained from metadata supplied by the sample provider rather than from assay-based typing.

Counted from cysteine to phenylalanine, this CDR3 has 18 amino acids. Only the CDR3 DNA is retained, 54 bases long and in frame from the first base. Reading the germline V gene (reference sequence) gives CDR1 LNHDA and CDR2 SQIVND. Compared with germline, V lacks 1 base and J lacks 2 bases; bases without a gene match: 11. Participants in the prospective study were enrolled through a virtual design, were aged about 18 to 90 years, and lived in fewer than 30 United States geographic areas. To assign participants to cohorts, the prospective study relied on clinical history that participants themselves reported in a screening survey and a study questionnaire. Recovered participants in ImmuneRACE Cohort 3 were defined as having two consecutive negative NP/OP PCR tests, clearance from a healthcare professional, or resolution of symptoms. In the prospective study, whole blood, serum and a nasopharyngeal or oropharyngeal swab were collected from each participant by mobile phlebotomists. Participants in the prospective study had the option to provide additional blood draws and questionnaires over a roughly 2-month period. Blood samples from the prospective study were shipped frozen or at room temperature prior to DNA extraction.

The immunoSEQ Assay, a bias-controlled multiplex PCR, was used to amplify TCRbeta CDR3 regions from genomic DNA. The original pipeline was this. Within the assay, amplification of reference gene primers was used to estimate how many nucleated cells each sample contained. To quantify the absolute abundance of each unique TCRbeta CDR3 rearrangement, sequence reads were collapsed and filtered. For each sample, productive Simpson clonality was calculated as the square root of Simpson's diversity index across productive rearrangements. In its TCRdb copy, this immuneACCESS table keeps in-frame sequences only and misses some clones. Where compared with another copy, unresolved V genes explain less than half of these, and the others have no known cause. Clonal size and the V and J genes are those of that table, whereas D and trimming came from the DNA. The sample has under 200,000 clones on record, roughly 87% of them singletons. More than 6.5% of the sample comes from the top ten.

On this clone: Its binding antigen is unknown. Base-call qualities are not available, and no considerably larger clone is one nucleotide away.

General conclusions and limits of the study: The amount of clinical and demographic metadata varied by source and participant and was provided uncurated.

The receptor was derived from a woman aged 45-65 years who had recovered from COVID-19. The sample taken for sequencing was PBMCs or T cells enriched from blood (not recorded which). Here the chain combines TRBV19 and TRBJ1-5; TRBD1 lines up with 7 middle nucleotides. The CDR3 is CASSIVGRGRFGNQPQHF. The DNA sequence follows: TGTGCCAGTAGTATAGTAGGCAGGGGGAGGTTTGGCAATCAGCCCCAGCATTTT.